This T cell receptor (beta chain) was found in a study of shared clonotypes between healthy human individuals. This table comes from immunoSEQ multiplex PCR, and its TCRdb copy is limited to in-frame clones, with some not included. The sample consists of some 1,900,000 clones, about 95% of them appearing once. This clone was picked up one time. This sample also contains other DNA sequences that code for the same CDR3. CD45RO-negative, CCR7-positively selected cells formed the naive CD8 fraction, excluding terminally differentiated effector memory CD45RA+ cells. Per germline, CDR1 SGHTS and CDR2 YDEGEE. Trimming cost V 0 bases and J 5 bases, with 15 bases left between them. The CDR3 is made up of 16 amino acids.

The chain has TRBV5-8 and TRBJ1-5, with TRBD1 as a possible D gene (5 bases). Sequences were obtained from naive CD8+ T cells sorted from blood. The receptor was derived from a man younger than 30 in good health. CDR3 in DNA: TGTGCCAGCAGCTTGGATTTAGGGGCGCCATATCAGCCCCAGCATTTT. It is translated as CASSLDLGAPYQPQHF.